One and the same sample provided the 27 T cell receptor beta chains below, sequenced in a study of blood T cell repertoires in COVID-19. Sequenced by immunoSEQ multiplex PCR; TCRdb stores in-frame clones only, minus some. The sample has just over 250,000 clones, 75% to 95% seen once. The sequenced sample was peripheral blood. Receptors originate from a person under 35 with COVID-19, enrolled during active disease.

The gene calls are TRBV28 and TRBJ1-1, with 7 bases matching TRBD1. The V segment lost 1 base and the J segment 9 bases; nucleotides outside the gene matches: 2. This CDR3 is built from 12 residues. The germline gives CDR1 MDHEN, CDR2 SYDVKM. The CDR3 DNA is TGTGCCAGCAGTTTATTGACAGGGCAAGCTTTCTTT. Residues: CASSLLTGQAFF.

The V call is TRBV7-9, the J call TRBJ1-2, with TRBD1 matching over 7 bases. Germline-derived CDR1 and CDR2 are SEHNR and FQNEAQ (reference sequence). The trim removed 5 bases at V and 4 bases at J, leaving 7 bases unmatched. This CDR3 has 14 amino acids. CDR3: CASSAWGQLYGYTF. CDR3 nucleotide sequence: TGTGCCAGCAGCGCATGGGGACAGCTCTATGGCTACACCTTC.

V and J are TRBV6-2 or TRBV6-3 and TRBJ2-1; 7 bases match TRBD2. Trimming removed 1 base from V and 4 bases from J; junction bases left unmatched: 7. The CDR3 is made up of 16 amino acids. Germline CDR1 reads MNHEY; CDR2 reads SVGEGT. CDR3 sequence reads: CASSYYGGGLYNEQFF. CDR3 DNA: TGTGCCAGCAGTTACTATGGGGGAGGGCTATACAATGAGCAGTTCTTC.

The rearrangement joins TRBV19 to TRBJ2-2; D unresolved. The CDR3 runs to 14 residues. V gave up 0 bases and J gave up 7 bases, with 9 bases separating them. Germline assignment: CDR1 LNHDA and CDR2 SQIVND (reference sequence). CDR3 bases: TGTGCCAGTAGTATAGATCTCGGTTACGGGGAGCTGTTTTTT. Protein sequence: CASSIDLGYGELFF.

The rearrangement uses TRBV6-5 and TRBJ2-2, with D possibly being TRBD2 (5 bases). V gave up 6 bases and J gave up 6 bases, with 14 bases separating them. The CDR3 length is 14 residues. Looked up from germline, CDR1 is MNHEY and CDR2 is SVGAGI. The CDR3 reads CASSLAMAAGELFF. The CDR3 DNA sequence: TGTGCCAGCAGCTTAGCGATGGCAGCCGGGGAGCTGTTTTTT.

V and J are TRBV12-5 and TRBJ2-1; 9 bases agree with TRBD1. The CDR3 extends over 14 amino acids. J gave up 5 bases and V 4 bases, and 3 bases lay outside the gene matches. CDR1 LGHNT and CDR2 FRNRAP come from the germline V gene. The CDR3 reads CASGSGQGHNEQFF. In DNA form, the CDR3 reads TGTGCTAGTGGTTCGGGACAGGGCCACAATGAGCAGTTCTTC.

V usage is TRBV10-3 and J usage is TRBJ1-2; 7 nucleotides line up with TRBD1. The CDR3 consists of 15 residues. With V trimmed by 3 bases and J by 4 bases, 8 bases remained unmatched. Germline assignment: CDR1 ENHRY and CDR2 SYGVKD. CDR3 sequence (DNA): TGTGCCATCAGTGAATCGGGACAGCTCTCCTATGGCTACACCTTC. Translating it yields CAISESGQLSYGYTF.

A word on this clone: Other DNA sequences in this specimen translate into the identical CDR3. The genes are TRBV28 and TRBJ1-1; TRBD1 agrees at 9 bases. The CDR3 totals 15 residues. The germline gives CDR1 MDHEN, CDR2 SYDVKM. With 4 bases clipped from V and 5 bases from J, the junction kept 8 bases outside the gene matches. CDR3 protein: CASSSPGQGRTEAFF. The CDR3 nucleotides read TGTGCCAGCAGTTCCCCGGGACAGGGTAGGACTGAAGCTTTCTTT.

The rearrangement links TRBV11-2 to TRBJ2-3, with a tentative D call TRBD1 (5 bases). V lost 1 base and J lost 2, with 10 bases in between. CDR1 and CDR2 (germline): SGHAT, FQNNGV. The CDR3 length is 15 residues. The CDR3 DNA is TGTGCCAGCAGCTTAGTCTCAGGGAACACAGATACGCAGTATTTT. Protein sequence: CASSLVSGNTDTQYF. Full variable domain (remainder filled in from reference TRBV11-2 and TRBJ2-3): EAGVAQSPRYKIIEKRQSVAFWCNPISGHATLYWYQQILGQGPKLLIQFQNNGVVDDSQLPKDRFSAERLKGVDSTLKIQPAKLEDSAVYLCASSLVSGNTDTQYFGPGTRLTVL.

The CDR3 region is CASSDGLAANAYEQYF. In nucleotides, the CDR3 is TGTGCCAGCAGCGATGGACTAGCGGCCAACGCCTACGAGCAGTACTTC. This chain connects TRBV7-9 to TRBJ2-7; TRBD2 aligns across 10 bases. Germline V lookup: CDR1 SEHNR, CDR2 FQNEAQ (reference sequence). V gave up 5 bases and J gave up 2 bases; unmatched junction bases: 9. This CDR3 has 16 amino acids.

The V and J genes are TRBV7-9 and TRBJ1-2; D unresolved. The germline gives CDR1 SEHNR, CDR2 FQNEAQ (reference sequence). Trimming stripped 4 bases from V and 4 bases from J, with 10 bases between. The CDR3 is 13 residues long. DNA for the CDR3: TGTGCCAGCAGCTCGACGGACTCCTATGGCTACACCTTC. As protein: CASSSTDSYGYTF.

The V gene is TRBV5-1, the J gene TRBJ2-7; tentative D call: TRBD2 (6 bases). Germline values: CDR1 SGHRS, CDR2 YFSETQ. V gave up 5 bases and J gave up 3 bases, with 18 bases separating them. The CDR3 has 15 amino acids. CDR3 in amino acids: CASRPGGTGNYEQYF. The CDR3 nucleotides are TGCGCCAGCAGGCCCGGCGGGACGGGAAACTACGAGCAGTACTTC.

The gene calls are TRBV19 and TRBJ2-7, with 13 bases matching TRBD2. The CDR3 runs to 19 residues. CDR1 is LNHDA and CDR2 is SQIVND in the germline V gene (reference sequence). V lost 2 bases and J lost 2; bases outside the gene matches: 12. The CDR3 DNA follows: TGTGCCAGTAGTATATCCTCCGGACTAGCGGGAGTACCCCCCTACGAGCAGTACTTC. Its translation: CASSISSGLAGVPPYEQYF. Drawing the rest from reference TRBV19 and TRBJ2-7, the complete variable domain is DGGITQSPKYLFRKEGQNVTLSCEQNLNHDAMYWYRQDPGQGLRLIYYSQIVNDFQKGDIAEGYSVSREKKESFPLTVTSAQKNPTAFYLCASSISSGLAGVPPYEQYFGPGTRLTVT.

The rearrangement joins TRBV4-1 to TRBJ2-7; no clear D gene. Trimming pared 3 bases from V and 0 bases from J, leaving 6 bases between. Germline values: CDR1 MGHRA, CDR2 YSYEKL. The CDR3 contains 13 residues. The CDR3 sequence: CASSHQVSYEQYF. Here the CDR3 DNA reads TGCGCCAGCAGCCATCAGGTCTCCTACGAGCAGTACTTC.

In nucleotides, the CDR3 is TGCGCCAGCAGCCAACAACAGGGGGCTAAAGATACGCAGTATTTT. Its translation is CASSQQQGAKDTQYF. The chain links TRBV4-1 to TRBJ2-3, with 9 positions matching TRBD1. Germline V gene lookup returns CDR1 MGHRA and CDR2 YSYEKL. This CDR3 has 15 amino acids. The V segment lost 2 bases and the J segment 5 bases; nucleotides outside the gene matches: 5.

V usage is TRBV2 and J usage is TRBJ2-5, with a tentative D call TRBD1 (5 bases). CDR1 and CDR2 (germline): SNHLY, FYNNEI. The CDR3 totals 11 residues. V was trimmed by 7 bases and J by 5 bases, leaving 8 bases between them. CDR3 coding DNA: TGTGCCAGCACAGCAGGGGAGACCCAGTACTTC. Translated, it gives CASTAGETQYF.

The CDR3 reads CSVGIEGGGEKLFF. CDR3 DNA: TGCAGCGTTGGAATCGAGGGAGGTGGTGAAAAACTGTTTTTT. The chain joins TRBV29-1 to TRBJ1-4; D unclear. Germline assignment: CDR1 SQVTM and CDR2 ANQGSEA. The CDR3 extends over 14 amino acids. Trimming removed 4 bases from V and 7 bases from J, with 16 bases in between.

V usage is TRBV5-4 and J usage is TRBJ1-2, with 11 bases identical to TRBD1. CDR1 and CDR2 (germline): SGHNT, YYREEE (reference sequence). V was clipped by 0 bases and J by 6 bases; unmatched bases: 4. The length of the CDR3 is 15 residues. CDR3 amino acids: CASSLGTGGADGYTF. Here the CDR3 DNA reads TGTGCCAGCAGCTTGGGGACAGGGGGCGCCGATGGCTACACCTTC.

The chain uses TRBV29-1 and TRBJ1-2; D is ambiguous. Per germline, CDR1 SQVTM and CDR2 ANQGSEA. The CDR3 sequence is 16 residues long. V gave up 1 base and J gave up 4 bases, with 19 bases separating them. In nucleotides, the CDR3 is TGCAGCGTTGAAGGGGGAGAGGCAGAAGGTCTCTATGGCTACACCTTC. It is translated as CSVEGGEAEGLYGYTF. Looking up the rest from reference TRBV29-1 and TRBJ1-2 gives the full variable domain: SAVISQKPSRDICQRGTSLTIQCQVDSQVTMMFWYRQQPGQSLTLIATANQGSEATYESGFVIDKFPISRPNLTFSTLTVSNMSPEDSSIYLCSVEGGEAEGLYGYTFGSGTRLTVV.

The gene calls are TRBV3-1 (or the pseudogene TRBV3-2) and TRBJ2-5; TRBD2 aligns across 8 bases. From germline, CDR1 is LGHDT and CDR2 YNNKEL (reference sequence). Trimming removed 3 bases from V and 1 base from J; junction bases left unmatched: 7. The CDR3 has 16 amino acids. CDR3 sequence reads: CASSQPLTSGQETQYF. CDR3 nucleotide sequence: TGTGCCAGCAGCCAGCCACTTACTAGCGGCCAAGAGACCCAGTACTTC.

V usage is TRBV7-8 and J usage is TRBJ2-4; possible D gene TRBD1, 5 bases. In germline, CDR1 is SGHVS, CDR2 FQNEAQ. V shed 0 bases and J shed 5 bases, with 11 bases lying between them. CDR3 size: 15 residues. CDR3 residues: CASSLAGAGENIQYF. DNA for the CDR3: TGTGCCAGCAGCTTAGCTGGGGCCGGAGAAAACATTCAGTACTTC.

This clone was seen just once. DNA of the CDR3: TGTGCCAGCAGAACAGGGAGAGACCGGGGAGCTGTTTTT. Translated: CASRTGRDRGAVF. The rearrangement links TRBV21-1 to TRBJ2-2; TRBD1, the table's D call, lacks a check against the DNA. TRBV21-1 counts as a pseudogene. This CDR3 contains 13 residues.

This clone was counted a single time. The chain couples TRBV6-2 or TRBV6-3 to TRBJ1-2, with 7 bases matching TRBD1. This CDR3 contains 13 residues. Germline CDR1 is MNHEY and CDR2 is SVGEGT. The J segment lost 4 bases and the V segment lost 5 bases, leaving 4 bases of the junction unmatched. This CDR3 reads CASSRGQLYGYTF. CDR3 sequence (DNA): TGTGCCAGCAGTCGGGGACAGCTCTATGGCTACACCTTC.

The chain couples TRBV6-5 to TRBJ2-7; a weak D match, TRBD2 (6 bases). The CDR3 extends over 15 amino acids. V was shortened by 4 bases and J by 5 bases, with 18 bases between the two germline ends. Germline CDR1 and CDR2: MNHEY and SVGAGI. The CDR3 loop reads CASSSADGRENEQYF. The CDR3 DNA sequence: TGTGCCAGCAGTTCGGCCGACGGGAGAGAAAACGAGCAGTACTTC.

The rearrangement links TRBV9 to TRBJ1-1; 8 bases fit TRBD1. This CDR3 region has 18 residues. Per the germline V gene, CDR1 is SGDLS and CDR2 is YYNGEE. V lost 0 bases to trimming and J lost 0 bases; unmatched junction nucleotides: 10. The CDR3 DNA reads as TGTGCCAGCAGCGTAGTTTACGACAGGGGAAGTGTGAACACTGAAGCTTTCTTT. This encodes CASSVVYDRGSVNTEAFF. Drawing the rest from reference TRBV9 and TRBJ1-1, the complete variable domain is DSGVTQTPKHLITATGQRVTLRCSPRSGDLSVYWYQQSLDQGLQFLIQYYNGEERAKGNILERFSAQQFPDLHSELNLSSLELGDSALYFCASSVVYDRGSVNTEAFFGQGTRLTVV.

This chain connects TRBV4-1 to TRBJ2-1; weak D call: TRBD1 (5 bases). The CDR3 consists of 16 residues. V was shortened by 4 bases and J by 8 bases, with 21 bases between the two germline ends. The germline gives CDR1 MGHRA, CDR2 YSYEKL. The CDR3 spells CASSPGSLGRAHEQFF. CDR3 in DNA: TGCGCCAGCAGCCCCGGTAGCTTGGGCAGGGCCCATGAGCAGTTCTTC.

The chain uses TRBV7-2 and TRBJ2-7; 9 bases line up with TRBD1. The V segment lost 1 base and the J segment 6 bases; nucleotides outside the gene matches: 4. The germline CDR1 and CDR2 sequences are SGHTA and FQGNSA. CDR3 length equals 14 residues. CDR3 DNA: TGTGCCAGCAGCTTAGTGACGACAGGGGGCGAGCAGTACTTC. The encoded protein is CASSLVTTGGEQYF. The full variable domain, with the rest looked up from reference TRBV7-2 and TRBJ2-7, is GAGVSQSPSNKVTEKGKDVELRCDPISGHTALYWYRQSLGQGLEFLIYFQGNSAPDKSGLPSDRFSAERTGGSVSTLTIQRTQQEDSAVYLCASSLVTTGGEQYFGPGTRLTVT.